This TCR beta chain was observed in a study of blood T cell repertoires in COVID-19. Overall study context: Specimens from acute and convalescent COVID-19 originated in the United States, Italy and Spain.

Enrolled through a virtual design, the participants were between 18 and 89 years of age and came from roughly 22 US areas. Participants reported their clinical history, and cohort assignment relied on those reports. Either two negative PCRs, clearance, or symptom resolution qualified Cohort 3 donors as recovered. Measured with immunoSEQ multiplex PCR; TCRdb has only the in-frame clones, and not every one. The table includes 250,000 to 350,000 clones, under 95% detected once. The TCR sequence derives from a man aged 55 to 70 who had recovered from COVID-19. The sample was PBMCs or T cells enriched from blood (not recorded which).

CDR3 DNA sequence: TGCGCCAGCAGTGAGCTGGCAGGGGGCGGTCTTAGGGAGCAGTACTTC. Translation gives CASSELAGGGLREQYF. J is TRBJ2-7 and V is TRBV10-1; 8 nucleotides match TRBD1. Germline V gives CDR1 WNHNN, CDR2 SYGVQD (reference sequence). V shed 2 bases and J 7 bases; nucleotides not matched to a gene: 13. This CDR3 has 16 residues.